This T cell receptor (beta chain) derives from a study of shared clonotypes between healthy human individuals. General study results and limits: Genetic and exposure-history diversity was limited by the small donor number. Shared clonotypes across all four donors exceeded non-shared ones in generation probability.

The assay used deep level. Evenly divided among several immunoSEQ plates was the genomic DNA of each subset. This table comes from immunoSEQ multiplex PCR, and its TCRdb copy is limited to in-frame clones, with some not included. Of about 95,000 clones in the sample, under 70% were seen once. Regarding this clone: Its antigen is currently unknown.

Material for sequencing was memory CD8+ T cells sorted from blood. Noted subset: CD45RO+ cells pooled with CCR7-negative TemRA cells. The sequence was obtained from a man aged 30 to 39 in good health.

CDR3 nucleotide sequence: TGTGCCAGCACAACGGGAGGGACCGGCGAGCAGTACTTC. Amino acids: CASTTGGTGEQYF. This chain connects TRBV6-1 to TRBJ2-7, with 8 positions matching TRBD2. This CDR3 is built from 13 residues. Trimming removed 7 bases from V and 6 bases from J; junction bases left unmatched: 8. Looked up from germline, CDR1 is MNHNS and CDR2 is SASEGT.